Following are 7 T cell receptor beta chains from one sample sequenced in a study of CD8 T cells in ankylosing spondylitis. TCRdb re-analysed the 5' RACE reads in MiXCR, keeping a single row per CDR3 protein. The sample records under 300,000 distinct CDR3 sequences, roughly a tenth being singletons. Material for sequencing was blood, either unsorted or a sorted T cell fraction (not recorded which). All receptors come from a male donor with ankylosing spondylitis or in good health (not recorded which).

The rearrangement links TRBV29-1 to TRBJ2-5, with 9 bases matching TRBD1. The CDR3 has 13 amino acids. The germline V gene encodes CDR1 SQVTM and CDR2 ANQGSEA. Losses at the gene ends were 6 bases for V and 2 bases for J; bases not matched to a gene: 4. The CDR3 DNA is TGCAGCGTCGCGACAGGGGGTCAAGAGACCCAGTACTTC. This encodes CSVATGGQETQYF.

Regarding this clonotype: Possible read error: a much larger clone is one base away. The chain combines TRBV20-1 with TRBJ1-1; no clear D. The ends were cut back, 3 bases at V and 5 bases at J, with 13 bases in the middle. Germline V gives CDR1 DFQATT, CDR2 SNEGSKA (reference sequence). The CDR3 is made up of 13 amino acids. For the CDR3, the DNA is TGCAGTGCTAGCGGGAGGAGAGAAACTGAAGCTTTCTTT. It encodes CSASGRRETEAFF.

Only a few counts were recorded for this clonotype. A clone one base away is much larger, so this may be a read error. V usage is TRBV29-1 and J usage is TRBJ1-1; 7 nucleotides align to TRBD1. In germline, CDR1 is SQVTM, CDR2 ANQGSEA. The length of the CDR3 is 14 residues. Losses at the gene ends were 5 bases for V and 7 bases for J; bases not matched to a gene: 13. The chain's CDR3 is CSVQFGQAAFEAFF. The CDR3 coding sequence is TGCAGCGTTCAATTCGGACAGGCAGCATTTGAAGCTTTCTTT.

This clonotype was seen many times. The chain uses TRBV20-1 and TRBJ2-5; D may be TRBD1 or TRBD2 (5 bases each). The CDR3 covers 15 residues. In germline, CDR1 is DFQATT, CDR2 SNEGSKA (reference sequence). Trimming took off 0 bases at V and 3 bases at J, with 14 bases between the two ends. The CDR3 here is CSARDLQGVKETQYF. The CDR3 coding sequence is TGCAGTGCTAGAGATCTTCAGGGAGTAAAAGAGACCCAGTACTTC.

This chain connects TRBV7-9 to TRBJ1-1; a possible D gene is TRBD1 (5 bases). The germline V gene encodes CDR1 SEHNR and CDR2 FQNEAQ (reference sequence). V lost 3 bases and J 10 bases, leaving 15 bases between the germline ends. This CDR3 has 13 residues. CDR3 sequence (DNA): TGTGCCAGCAGCTTGAGGATCACAGGATCAGCTTTCTTT. Its translation is CASSLRITGSAFF. The whole variable domain, remainder taken from reference TRBV7-9 and TRBJ1-1, is DTGVSQNPRHKITKRGQNVTFRCDPISEHNRLYWYRQTLGQGPEFLTYFQNEAQLEKSRLLSDRFSAERPKGSFSTLEIQRTEQGDSAMYLCASSLRITGSAFFGQGTRLTVV.

This clonotype has ten or more counts. This rearrangement joins TRBV5-1 to TRBJ2-1; D gene unclear. With 0 bases removed from V and 10 bases from J, the gap between germline ends came to 11 bases. The CDR3 totals 13 residues. Germline CDR1 SGHRS, CDR2 YFSETQ. The CDR3 region is CASSLAVVGEQFF. The CDR3 nucleotides read TGCGCCAGCAGCTTGGCGGTTGTGGGCGAGCAGTTCTTC. The entire variable domain, with the rest obtained from reference TRBV5-1 and TRBJ2-1, is as follows: KAGVTQTPRYLIKTRGQQVTLSCSPISGHRSVSWYQQTPGQGLQFLFEYFSETQRNKGNFPGRFSGRQFSNSRSEMNVSTLELGDSALYLCASSLAVVGEQFFGPGTRLTVL.

This clonotype occurred many times. The genes are TRBV20-1 and TRBJ1-1; no clear D gene. Germline assignment: CDR1 DFQATT and CDR2 SNEGSKA (reference sequence). The V end lost 1 base, the J end lost 1 base, and 13 bases lay between the germline ends. The length of the CDR3 is 15 residues. The CDR3 DNA reads as TGCAGTGCTAGAGTTGCCAAGGCACCGAACACTGAAGCTTTCTTT. Protein product: CSARVAKAPNTEAFF.